The 10 T cell receptor beta chains listed next were all sequenced from one sample in a study of blood T cell repertoires in COVID-19. The data were produced by immunoSEQ multiplex PCR, yet TCRdb's version contains in-frame clones alone and is incomplete. The data hold under 60,000 clones, with approximately 85% observed a single time. Sequenced: peripheral blood. The receptors were sampled from a man aged 40-55 years with acute or convalescent COVID-19.

The genes are TRBV15 and TRBJ2-3, with D perhaps matching TRBD2 (5 bases). This CDR3 is 16 amino acids long. Between the trimmed V and J ends, which lost 1 base and 1 base, there was a span of 12 bases. CDR1 is LNHNV and CDR2 is YYDKDF in the germline V gene (reference sequence). The CDR3 protein is CATSRAFSRGTDTQYF. CDR3 bases: TGTGCCACCAGCAGAGCTTTTTCGAGGGGCACAGATACGCAGTATTTT. The whole variable domain, filled in from reference TRBV15 and TRBJ2-3, reads DAMVIQNPRYQVTQFGKPVTLSCSQTLNHNVMYWYQQKSSQAPKLLFHYYDKDFNNEADTPDNFQSRRPNTSFCFLDIRSPGLGDTAMYLCATSRAFSRGTDTQYFGPGTRLTVL.

The J gene is TRBJ1-6, the V gene TRBV27; TRBD1 agrees at 8 bases. The ends lost 6 bases at V and 6 bases at J; junction bases unmatched: 10. CDR3 size: 16 residues. The germline CDR1 and CDR2 sequences are MNHEY and SMNVEV (reference sequence). The CDR3 spells CASSPQGVRSNSPLHF. As DNA, the CDR3 is TGTGCCAGCAGCCCACAGGGGGTACGAAGTAATTCACCCCTCCACTTT.

The chain has TRBV9 and TRBJ1-2; 9 bases are shared with TRBD1. The germline V gene has CDR1 SGDLS and CDR2 YYNGEE. Unmatched junction bases numbered 16, after V lost 3 bases and J lost 4 bases. CDR3 size: 18 residues. CDR3 DNA: TGTGCCAGCAGCGCCGACAGGGGGGGTAGGGCTGTTACCTATGGCTACACCTTC. Protein sequence: CASSADRGGRAVTYGYTF.

The chain couples TRBV5-1 to TRBJ2-3; D is unclear. CDR1 and CDR2 (germline): SGHRS, YFSETQ. V dropped 0 bases and J dropped 4 bases, with 6 bases sitting between them. This CDR3 comprises 13 residues. CDR3 in DNA: TGCGCCAGCAGCTTGGGTCCTGCAGATACGCAGTATTTT. This gives the protein CASSLGPADTQYF. Based on the CDR3 plus reference TRBV5-1 and TRBJ2-3, the full variable domain is KAGVTQTPRYLIKTRGQQVTLSCSPISGHRSVSWYQQTPGQGLQFLFEYFSETQRNKGNFPGRFSGRQFSNSRSEMNVSTLELGDSALYLCASSLGPADTQYFGPGTRLTVL.

This clone was seen a handful of times. The CDR3 reads CASSPVGGLNNEQFF. The CDR3 nucleotides are TGTGCCAGCAGCCCCGTGGGGGGGCTGAACAATGAGCAGTTCTTC. V gene TRBV6-4 combines with J gene TRBJ2-1; TRBD2 is a possible D gene (7 bases). The CDR3 totals 15 residues. Trimming shortened V by 6 bases and J by 5 bases, and 17 bases separated the two germline ends. The V gene's germline CDR1 is MRHNA and CDR2 SNTAGT.

The chain links TRBV7-8 to TRBJ2-7; 9 bases fit TRBD2. Germline V CDR1 and CDR2: SGHVS, FQNEAQ. The CDR3 sequence is 16 residues long. Trimming took 7 bases from V and 3 from J; bases not matched to a gene: 13. The CDR3 loop reads CASTQMGGGADYEQYF. The CDR3 nucleotides read TGTGCCAGCACCCAAATGGGCGGGGGGGCTGACTACGAGCAGTACTTC.

The chain recombines TRBV9 with TRBJ2-2; TRBD1 might be the D (5 bases). Looked up from germline, CDR1 is SGDLS and CDR2 is YYNGEE. The CDR3 has 14 amino acids. Trimming stripped 8 bases from V and 1 base from J, with 12 bases between. The CDR3 loop reads CASKLRENTGELFF. CDR3 nucleotide sequence: TGTGCCAGTAAGCTCAGGGAGAACACCGGGGAGCTGTTTTTT.

In this sample, this clone turned up once. V and J are TRBV19 and TRBJ2-7; no clear D gene. Per germline, CDR1 LNHDA and CDR2 SQIVND (reference sequence). The ends were cut back, 4 bases at V and 2 bases at J, with 12 bases in the middle. This CDR3 comprises 14 residues. The CDR3 DNA reads TGTGCCAGTAGTAGGCAGTCTGTGGCCTACGAGCAGTACTTC. Amino acid sequence: CASSRQSVAYEQYF.

The table lists this clone with a count of one. The V call is TRBV14, the J call TRBJ1-6; D call uncertain. Trimming took off 1 base at V and 10 bases at J, with 11 bases between the two ends. The CDR3 extends over 14 amino acids. The germline V gene encodes CDR1 SGHDN and CDR2 FVKESK. CDR3: CASSQGREWSPLHF. CDR3 bases: TGTGCCAGCAGCCAAGGCCGGGAATGGTCACCCCTCCACTTT. The full variable domain, rest sourced from reference TRBV14 and TRBJ1-6, is EAGVTQFPSHSVIEKGQTVTLRCDPISGHDNLYWYRRVMGKEIKFLLHFVKESKQDESGMPNNRFLAERTGGTYSTLKVQPAELEDSGVYFCASSQGREWSPLHFGNGTRLTVT.

J is TRBJ1-4 and V is TRBV6-5; no clear D. CDR3 size: 15 residues. The germline V and J ends were trimmed by 2 bases and 8 bases, with 15 bases remaining between them. Germline V CDR1 and CDR2: MNHEY, SVGAGI. The CDR3 nucleotides read TGTGCCAGCAGTTACGTGGAGGGAAGGCGGGAAAAACTGTTTTTT. Its protein is CASSYVEGRREKLFF.